The present T cell receptor beta chain was sequenced within a study of patients and donors after allogeneic stem cell transplantation. One entry per CDR3 protein results from TCRdb running MiXCR on the RT-PCR reads. Counted here are some 150,000 distinct CDR3 sequences, about two fifths occurring once; the ten biggest clones make up around half. Sequences were obtained from blood, either unsorted or a sorted T cell fraction (not recorded which). The origin of this receptor is a human donor who was either an allogeneic HSCT recipient or a stem cell or donor lymphocyte infusion donor (not recorded which). It is not recorded whose cells these are; they may come from a transplant donor.

In nucleotides, the CDR3 is TGCGCCAGCAGCTTAGAATCCCTAGCGGGGGTAGAGGAGCAGTTCTTC. It yields the protein CASSLESLAGVEEQFF. V and J are TRBV5-1 and TRBJ2-1, with 10 bases lining up with TRBD2. CDR1 is SGHRS, CDR2 YFSETQ, per germline. The CDR3 consists of 16 residues. V shed 2 bases, J shed 10 bases, and the junction held 12 bases outside the gene matches.